Below, 20 T cell receptor beta chains from the same sample are listed, as sequenced in a study of blood T cell repertoires in COVID-19. Profiled with immunoSEQ multiplex PCR; TCRdb holds only in-frame clones, not every one. The sample includes more than 200,000 clones, around 84% of them seen just once. The sample comprised peripheral blood. The receptor source for this set is a woman in her sixties with COVID-19, enrolled during active disease.

The chain joins TRBV7-6 to TRBJ1-1, with D maybe TRBD1 (5 bases). CDR1 is SGHVS, CDR2 FNYEAQ, per germline. Trimming cost V 1 base and J 3 bases, with 18 bases left between them. CDR3 length: 17 residues. The CDR3 DNA follows: TGTGCCAGCAGCTTAGACACCAGGGCCCCATTTTACACTGAAGCTTTCTTT. Its protein product is CASSLDTRAPFYTEAFF.

V gene TRBV6-6 combines with J gene TRBJ2-4; TRBD1 is a possible D gene (6 bases). Germline V gives CDR1 MNHNY, CDR2 SVGAGI (reference sequence). Trimming removed 7 bases from V and 5 bases from J, with 21 bases in between. This CDR3 comprises 16 residues. The chain's CDR3 is CASNRQTGPLENIQYF. In DNA form, the CDR3 reads TGTGCCAGCAACAGACAGACAGGCCCCTTGGAAAACATTCAGTACTTC.

This clone appeared a few times. Written as DNA, the CDR3 is TGTGCCATCCGCGGGAGCGGGGACGAGCAGTACTTC. Protein sequence: CAIRGSGDEQYF. The chain is built from TRBV10-3 and TRBJ2-7; 7 bases are a match to TRBD2. V dropped 8 bases and J dropped 5; count of bases not matched to a gene: 6. The CDR3 extends over 12 amino acids. Germline loops: CDR1 ENHRY, CDR2 SYGVKD.

The rearrangement joins TRBV2 to TRBJ1-2; TRBD1 aligns across 9 bases. The CDR3 totals 14 residues. Trimming removed 5 bases from V and 2 bases from J; junction bases left unmatched: 3. The germline CDR1 and CDR2 sequences are SNHLY and FYNNEI. The CDR3 coding sequence is TGTGCCAGCAGTTCCGGACAGGGGAACTATGGCTACACCTTC. As protein: CASSSGQGNYGYTF. Full variable domain (rest looked up from reference TRBV2 and TRBJ1-2): EPEVTQTPSHQVTQMGQEVILRCVPISNHLYFYWYRQILGQKVEFLVSFYNNEISEKSEIFDDQFSVERPDGSNFTLKIRSTKLEDSAMYFCASSSGQGNYGYTFGSGTRLTVV.

A remark on this clone: The sample has other DNA sequences that encode this CDR3 too. The CDR3 protein is CASSSGLAGDEQYF. CDR3 sequence (DNA): TGTGCCAGCAGCTCCGGACTAGCGGGAGATGAGCAGTACTTC. V gene TRBV7-2 combines with J gene TRBJ2-7; 13 nucleotides match TRBD2. Unmatched junction bases numbered 4, after V lost 4 bases and J lost 7 bases. The CDR3 totals 14 residues. CDR1 is SGHTA, CDR2 FQGNSA, per germline. Together with reference TRBV7-2 and TRBJ2-7, the CDR3 gives the full variable domain: GAGVSQSPSNKVTEKGKDVELRCDPISGHTALYWYRQSLGQGLEFLIYFQGNSAPDKSGLPSDRFSAERTGGSVSTLTIQRTQQEDSAVYLCASSSGLAGDEQYFGPGTRLTVT.

The chain links TRBV19 to TRBJ1-2, with unresolved D. The CDR3 runs to 15 residues. Looked up from germline, CDR1 is LNHDA and CDR2 is SQIVND (reference sequence). V was clipped by 6 bases and J by 2 bases, with 16 bases between them. As DNA, the CDR3 is TGTGCCAGTAGCACCACTTACGGGGTAAACTATGGCTACACCTTC. It is translated as CASSTTYGVNYGYTF.

The chain couples TRBV5-1 to TRBJ2-2, with 11 nucleotides matching TRBD2. CDR1 and CDR2 (germline): SGHRS, YFSETQ. The CDR3 is made up of 17 amino acids. J gave up 4 bases and V 1 base, and 6 bases lay outside the gene matches. In DNA form, the CDR3 reads TGCGCCAGCAGCTTGACTAGCGGGAGCTTGGGCACCGGGGAGCTGTTTTTT. Translating it yields CASSLTSGSLGTGELFF.

The CDR3 is CASVTTGVGNYGYTF. CDR3 coding DNA: TGTGCCAGCGTTACGACAGGGGTGGGTAACTATGGCTACACCTTC. The V call is TRBV28, the J call TRBJ1-2; 8 nucleotides match TRBD1. Germline V gives CDR1 MDHEN, CDR2 SYDVKM. This CDR3 is 15 amino acids long. After removal of 8 bases from V and 1 base from J, the junction contained 9 bases not matched to a gene.

This rearrangement joins TRBV30 to TRBJ2-3; D is unresolved. Germline CDR1 and CDR2: GTSNPN and SVGIG (reference sequence). The CDR3 spans 12 residues. V was trimmed by 4 bases and J by 7 bases, leaving 12 bases between them. In DNA, the CDR3 is TGTGCCTGGAAGGAGTCTCCAAATACGCAGTATTTT. It translates to CAWKESPNTQYF. The full variable domain, its missing parts supplied by reference TRBV30 and TRBJ2-3, is SQTIHQWPATLVQPVGSPLSLECTVEGTSNPNLYWYRQAAGRGLQLLFYSVGIGQISSEVPQNLSASRPQDRQFILSSKKLLLSDSGFYLCAWKESPNTQYFGPGTRLTVL.

The V gene is TRBV9, the J gene TRBJ2-2, with 8 bases identical to TRBD2. CDR1 SGDLS and CDR2 YYNGEE come from the germline V gene. The CDR3 is 17 residues long. The junction had 11 bases not matched to a gene; V was cut back by 3 bases and J by 4 bases. For the CDR3, the DNA is TGTGCCAGCAGCGCCTCACTAGCGGCCCTTTCCACCGGGGAGCTGTTTTTT. Encoded protein: CASSASLAALSTGELFF.

The rearrangement joins TRBV28 to TRBJ1-5; a possible D gene is TRBD1 (5 bases). V dropped 7 bases and J dropped 0 bases, with 7 bases sitting between them. CDR3 length: 13 amino acids. Germline CDR1 and CDR2: MDHEN and SYDVKM. CDR3 sequence: CASTGGSNQPQHF. CDR3 in DNA: TGTGCCAGCACCGGGGGTAGCAATCAGCCCCAGCATTTT.

The chain combines TRBV5-6 with TRBJ1-1, with D perhaps TRBD1 (5 bases). V lost 2 bases, J lost 6 bases, and 11 bases lay in between. The CDR3 totals 13 residues. CDR1 and CDR2 from the germline V gene are SGHDT and YYEEEE. The CDR3 here is CASSFLGGAEAFF. CDR3 bases: TGTGCCAGCAGCTTTCTGGGGGGTGCTGAAGCTTTCTTT.

This clone was seen only once. V is TRBV2 and J is TRBJ1-5; 7 nucleotides line up with TRBD1. The CDR3 length is 15 residues. The germline CDR1 and CDR2 sequences are SNHLY and FYNNEI. Germline trimming cut 6 bases from V and 4 bases from J; bases unmatched to any gene: 9. CDR3 amino acids: CASRDGTALNQPQHF. The CDR3 bases are TGTGCCAGCAGGGATGGGACAGCCTTAAATCAGCCCCAGCATTTT.

The chain links TRBV30 to TRBJ1-2, with TRBD1 identical over 8 bases. Germline lookup yields CDR1 GTSNPN and CDR2 SVGIG (reference sequence). Trimming removed 1 base from V and 5 bases from J; junction bases left unmatched: 9. This CDR3 comprises 15 residues. The CDR3 sequence is CAWSDPIRTGYGYTF. In DNA form, the CDR3 reads TGTGCCTGGAGTGACCCTATTCGGACAGGGTATGGCTACACCTTC.

This chain connects TRBV28 to TRBJ2-7; a possible D gene is TRBD1 (6 bases). The ends were cut back, 7 bases at V and 7 bases at J, with 20 bases in the middle. Germline V CDR1 and CDR2: MDHEN, SYDVKM. The CDR3 is made up of 14 amino acids. CDR3 sequence: CASMYSGALVEQYF. The CDR3 DNA reads TGTGCCAGCATGTATTCAGGGGCCCTAGTTGAGCAGTACTTC.

The V call is TRBV5-6, the J call TRBJ1-2, with D perhaps matching TRBD1 (5 bases). CDR1 is SGHDT and CDR2 is YYEEEE in the germline V gene. This CDR3 is 14 amino acids long. Trimming removed 2 bases from V and 0 bases from J, with 8 bases in between. The CDR3: CASSFRVANYGYTF. The CDR3 coding sequence is TGTGCCAGCAGCTTCAGGGTCGCTAACTATGGCTACACCTTC.

This clone was seen once. The chain is built from TRBV10-3 and TRBJ2-3, with D perhaps matching TRBD2 (6 bases). The CDR3 has 15 amino acids. Germline lookup yields CDR1 ENHRY and CDR2 SYGVKD. Trimming pared 8 bases from V and 2 bases from J, leaving 17 bases between. CDR3 in amino acids: CAIAGIMAVTDTQYF. CDR3 nucleotides: TGTGCCATCGCGGGGATCATGGCGGTCACAGATACGCAGTATTTT.

The V and J genes are TRBV4-3 and TRBJ1-2; tentatively, D is TRBD1 (5 bases). The ends were cut back, 0 bases at V and 8 bases at J, with 13 bases in the middle. This CDR3 contains 14 residues. Germline CDR1 reads LGHNA; CDR2 reads YSLEER. The CDR3 coding sequence is TGCGCCAGCAGCCAAGACAGGGTTTCCTGGGGCTACACCTTC. Translation: CASSQDRVSWGYTF.

J is TRBJ1-1 and V is TRBV18; the D is unclear. CDR3 length equals 12 residues. The ends were cut back, 8 bases at V and 5 bases at J, with 12 bases in the middle. CDR1 KGHSH and CDR2 LQKENI come from the germline V gene. The CDR3 region is CASGLTWTEAFF. In DNA, the CDR3 is TGTGCCAGCGGACTCACATGGACTGAAGCTTTCTTT.

V usage is TRBV6-2 or TRBV6-3 and J usage is TRBJ2-5, with 8 nucleotides matching TRBD2. J was trimmed by 2 bases and V by 5 bases; bases with no gene match: 13. There are 17 residues in the CDR3. The germline V gene encodes CDR1 MNHEY and CDR2 SVGEGT. The CDR3 coding sequence is TGTGCCAGCAGTCTCGCCCGGGAGGGAGGGGTTCAAGAGACCCAGTACTTC. It yields the protein CASSLAREGGVQETQYF.